This TCR beta chain was sequenced in a study of blood T cell repertoires in COVID-19. Study overall: T cells, B-cell-depleted T cells, or PBMCs supplied cDNA or gDNA.

The CDR3 has 15 residues. Trimming removed 3 bases from V and 1 base from J; junction bases left unmatched: 3. Germline CDR1 is KGHDR and CDR2 is SFDVKD. Assay used: immunoSEQ multiplex PCR; TCRdb lists only in-frame clones, some missing. The sample lists around 310,000 clones, around 87% occurring once. Seattle cases were enrolled at active infection and followed longitudinally. The chain is built from TRBV24-1 and TRBJ1-1, with 8 bases fitting TRBD1. The sequenced sample consisted of peripheral blood. The source of this sequence is a middle-aged woman with COVID-19, enrolled during active disease. The chain's CDR3 is CATSDPTGGNTEAFF. Written as DNA, the CDR3 is TGTGCCACCAGTGATCCCACAGGGGGGAACACTGAAGCTTTCTTT.